These 13 T cell receptor beta chains were sequenced from one sample in a study of blood T cell repertoires in COVID-19. Clones were sequenced by immunoSEQ multiplex PCR, and TCRdb holds only the in-frame ones, with some missing. The data contain approximately 50,000 clones, about nine tenths of them singletons. What was sequenced was peripheral blood. Receptor source: a man aged 65 to 85 with acute or convalescent COVID-19.

This chain uses TRBV6-5 with TRBJ1-4; TRBD1 matches 9 bases. The length of the CDR3 is 16 residues. V was pared by 2 bases and J by 7 bases, with 8 bases of the junction left unmatched. Germline V gives CDR1 MNHEY, CDR2 SVGAGI. The CDR3 loop reads CASSYAQGAIGEKLFF. As DNA, the CDR3 is TGTGCCAGCAGTTACGCACAGGGGGCTATTGGTGAAAAACTGTTTTTT.

This chain uses TRBV30 with TRBJ1-2; a weak D match, TRBD1 (6 bases). V shed 4 bases and J shed 0 bases, with 15 bases lying between them. CDR1 GTSNPN and CDR2 SVGIG come from the germline V gene (reference sequence). This CDR3 has 15 amino acids. The CDR3 sequence: CAWTSGDGANYGYTF. For the CDR3, the DNA is TGTGCCTGGACGTCAGGGGACGGAGCTAACTATGGCTACACCTTC.

This clone was observed a single time. The V gene is TRBV19, the J gene TRBJ2-2; 8 bases are shared with TRBD1. Germline CDR1 reads LNHDA; CDR2 reads SQIVND (reference sequence). This CDR3 has 13 residues. With V trimmed by 7 bases and J by 6 bases, 4 bases remained unmatched. The CDR3 sequence: CASTFRGPGELFF. For the CDR3, the DNA is TGTGCCAGTACTTTCAGGGGGCCCGGGGAGCTGTTTTTT.

The chain couples TRBV14 to TRBJ1-3; tentative D call: TRBD1 (6 bases). The CDR3 is 16 residues long. V shed 2 bases and J shed 0 bases, with 11 bases lying between them. CDR1 SGHDN and CDR2 FVKESK come from the germline V gene. DNA for the CDR3: TGTGCCAGCAGCCAACCCGGACAGCGCTCTGGAAACACCATATATTTT. This sequence encodes CASSQPGQRSGNTIYF.

The V and J genes are TRBV4-1 and TRBJ2-2; 9 nucleotides align to TRBD1. The CDR3 has 17 amino acids. V dropped 4 bases and J dropped 2; count of bases not matched to a gene: 8. Germline CDR1 reads MGHRA; CDR2 reads YSYEKL. CDR3 bases: TGCGCCAGCAGCCCCTCCTGGGGACAGGGAAACACCGGGGAGCTGTTTTTT. Translated: CASSPSWGQGNTGELFF.

The chain employs TRBV7-2 and TRBJ1-2; D may be TRBD1 (5 bases). This CDR3 has 13 amino acids. Deletions cut 3 bases from V and 4 bases from J, with 9 bases between. Germline assignment: CDR1 SGHTA and CDR2 FQGNSA. CDR3 sequence: CASSFDRSYGYTF. In DNA, the CDR3 is TGTGCCAGCAGCTTCGACAGATCCTATGGCTACACCTTC.

V and J are TRBV7-8 and TRBJ1-6; 7 bases are shared with TRBD1. The CDR3 loop spans 20 amino acids. Germline V gene sequence: CDR1 SGHVS, CDR2 FQNEAQ. Losses at the gene ends were 0 bases for V and 0 bases for J; bases not matched to a gene: 11. The CDR3 sequence is CASSLAATGTLSSYNSPLHF. The CDR3 nucleotides read TGTGCCAGCAGCTTAGCTGCGACAGGGACGCTGAGCTCCTATAATTCACCCCTCCACTTT. Filled out from reference TRBV7-8 and TRBJ1-6, the complete variable domain reads GAGVSQSPRYKVAKRGQDVALRCDPISGHVSLFWYQQALGQGPEFLTYFQNEAQLDKSGLPSDRFFAERPEGSVSTLKIQRTQQEDSAVYLCASSLAATGTLSSYNSPLHFGNGTRLTVT.

This clone was picked up one time. The chain combines TRBV30 with TRBJ1-2; D may be TRBD1 (5 bases). Trimming cost V 0 bases and J 7 bases, with 15 bases left between them. This CDR3 region has 14 residues. CDR1 GTSNPN and CDR2 SVGIG come from the germline V gene (reference sequence). The CDR3 sequence: CAWSVPPGKSGYTF. The CDR3 nucleotides are TGTGCCTGGAGTGTACCCCCAGGGAAAAGTGGCTACACCTTC.

The rearrangement uses TRBV28 and TRBJ2-5, with D maybe TRBD1 (6 bases). Trimming cost V 2 bases and J 2 bases, with 15 bases left between them. The CDR3 extends over 16 amino acids. Germline assignment: CDR1 MDHEN and CDR2 SYDVKM. CDR3 amino acids: CASSLGDRTGQETQYF. The CDR3 DNA sequence: TGTGCCAGCAGTTTAGGGGATAGAACAGGGCAAGAGACCCAGTACTTC.

This clone was seen once. The chain couples TRBV29-1 to TRBJ2-1; D not certain. This CDR3 is 12 amino acids long. Germline V CDR1 and CDR2: SQVTM, ANQGSEA. Deletions cut 2 bases from V and 8 bases from J, with 10 bases between. CDR3 residues: CSVERGADEQFF. CDR3 DNA: TGCAGCGTTGAACGCGGAGCAGATGAGCAGTTCTTC.

The chain uses TRBV7-2 and TRBJ2-2, with no clear D. The V gene lost 6 bases and the J gene lost 6 bases, with 14 bases spanning the gap. The CDR3 consists of 14 residues. Germline lookup yields CDR1 SGHTA and CDR2 FQGNSA. CDR3 sequence reads: CASREPSRSGELFF. The DNA of the CDR3 is TGTGCCAGCAGGGAGCCGAGCCGGTCCGGGGAGCTGTTTTTT.

This chain connects TRBV4-3 to TRBJ1-3; D is uncertain. Trimming took off 0 bases at V and 0 bases at J, with 15 bases between the two ends. In germline, CDR1 is LGHNA, CDR2 YSLEER. CDR3 length: 18 residues. The CDR3 here is CASSQDFPVHYSGNTIYF. In nucleotides, the CDR3 is TGCGCCAGCAGCCAAGACTTTCCAGTCCACTACTCTGGAAACACCATATATTTT.

V usage is TRBV6-4 and J usage is TRBJ2-1; D is perhaps TRBD2 (6 bases). The CDR3 runs to 15 residues. V was trimmed by 0 bases and J by 0 bases, leaving 6 bases between them. The V gene's germline CDR1 is MRHNA and CDR2 SNTAGT. The CDR3 DNA sequence: TGTGCCAGCAGTGACTCAGCGGGCTCCTACAATGAGCAGTTCTTC. Translated: CASSDSAGSYNEQFF.